Below are 11 T cell receptor beta chains sequenced from a single sample in a study of control samples from healthy donors and cancer patients. Sequencing was performed with immunoSEQ multiplex PCR; in TCRdb, only in-frame clones are kept and a portion is missing. The sample holds under 450,000 clones, 90% seen once. Input material: PBMCs. These receptors were obtained from a man aged 35-49 years with head and neck cancer.

The chain joins TRBV6-5 to TRBJ1-5, with D unclear. This CDR3 spans 14 amino acids. With 5 bases removed from V and 7 bases from J, the gap between germline ends came to 15 bases. The germline CDR1 and CDR2 sequences are MNHEY and SVGAGI. CDR3 in DNA: TGTGCCAGCAGTCGGACGGGCTTTGGACAGCCCCAGCATTTT. It codes for CASSRTGFGQPQHF.

The chain recombines TRBV7-3 with TRBJ1-6; D not certain. The germline V gene has CDR1 SGHTA and CDR2 FQGTGA. The V gene lost 4 bases and the J gene lost 4 bases, with 14 bases spanning the gap. The CDR3 has 16 amino acids. CDR3 amino acids: CASSYPGFAYNSPLHF. CDR3 nucleotide sequence: TGTGCCAGCAGCTACCCAGGATTCGCGTATAATTCACCCCTCCACTTT.

The J gene is TRBJ1-3, the V gene TRBV3-1 (or the pseudogene TRBV3-2); D gene ambiguous. Germline lookup yields CDR1 LGHDT and CDR2 YNNKEL (reference sequence). The V end lost 5 bases, the J end lost 0 bases, and 11 bases lay between the germline ends. CDR3 size: 15 residues. CDR3 residues: CASSSASRSGNTIYF. Here the CDR3 DNA reads TGTGCCAGCAGCTCCGCCAGCCGCTCTGGAAACACCATATATTTT.

This clone occurred a few times. This chain uses TRBV5-1 with TRBJ1-6; 7 positions agree with TRBD1. The CDR3 extends over 14 amino acids. The ends lost 7 bases at V and 10 bases at J; junction bases unmatched: 11. The germline V gene has CDR1 SGHRS and CDR2 YFSETQ. CDR3 amino acids: CASQSDRPPSPLHF. CDR3 coding DNA: TGCGCCAGCCAATCGGACAGGCCGCCCTCACCCCTCCACTTT.

The gene calls are TRBV6-5 and TRBJ2-3; D ambiguous. Germline values: CDR1 MNHEY, CDR2 SVGAGI. The CDR3 is 16 residues long. Trimming removed 4 bases from V and 0 bases from J, with 14 bases in between. CDR3 sequence (DNA): TGTGCCAGCAGTTCCCCTCGGAACCCCAGCACAGATACGCAGTATTTT. Amino acids: CASSSPRNPSTDTQYF.

The chain has TRBV6-2 or TRBV6-3 and TRBJ2-7; D is undetermined. Germline CDR1 is MNHEY and CDR2 is SVGEGT. This CDR3 region has 12 residues. Trimming took 2 bases from V and 5 from J, leaving 7 bases between them. The CDR3 DNA is TGTGCCAGCAGTTACAGCCGGGACGAGCAGTACTTC. Its translation is CASSYSRDEQYF.

The count of this clone is one. This chain uses TRBV7-8 with TRBJ1-5; D remains ambiguous. Germline CDR1 is SGHVS and CDR2 is FQNEAQ. V lost 3 bases, J lost 1 base, and 7 bases lay in between. This CDR3 contains 14 residues. Written as DNA, the CDR3 is TGTGCCAGCAGCTTGAGAAGGAGCAATCAGCCCCAGCATTTT. It codes for CASSLRRSNQPQHF.

The chain combines TRBV5-5 with TRBJ2-4, with 9 bases that match TRBD1. The V and J ends lost 1 base and 7 bases, in that order; junction bases with no gene match: 3. Per the germline V gene, CDR1 is SGHKS and CDR2 is YYEKEE (reference sequence). The CDR3 runs to 14 residues. CDR3 loop: CASSLIQGANIQYF. The CDR3 DNA reads TGTGCCAGCAGCTTGATACAGGGGGCCAACATTCAGTACTTC.

This clone turned up a few times. This chain uses TRBV28 with TRBJ1-1, with 8 bases identical to TRBD1. The CDR3 length is 17 residues. V shed 7 bases and J 3 bases; nucleotides not matched to a gene: 16. Per the germline V gene, CDR1 is MDHEN and CDR2 is SYDVKM. The DNA of the CDR3 is TGTGCCAGCATCCCCTTGGGGACAGGTGGTCTGGACACTGAAGCTTTCTTT. It encodes CASIPLGTGGLDTEAFF.

V gene TRBV11-3 combines with J gene TRBJ2-1; D not certain. Germline CDR1 reads SGHNT; CDR2 reads YENEEA. V was clipped by 2 bases and J by 7 bases, with 9 bases between them. There are 13 residues in the CDR3. The CDR3 loop is CASSLNDGNEQFF. DNA for the CDR3: TGTGCCAGCAGCTTAAACGACGGGAATGAGCAGTTCTTC.

The chain joins TRBV7-2 to TRBJ2-5; D ambiguous. V lost 6 bases, J lost 4 bases, and 18 bases lay in between. Germline CDR1 SGHTA, CDR2 FQGNSA. The CDR3 is made up of 15 amino acids. The CDR3 spells CASSQTVAVRETQYF. DNA of the CDR3: TGTGCCAGCAGTCAAACCGTCGCAGTACGAGAGACCCAGTACTTC.